Below, 14 T cell receptor beta chains from the same sample are listed, as sequenced in a study of blood T cell repertoires in COVID-19. Here immunoSEQ multiplex PCR was the method, and the copy in TCRdb shows in-frame clones only, minus some. The table lists about 300,000 clones, 89% of them singletons. The sequencing input was PBMCs or T cells enriched from blood (not recorded which). These receptors were collected from a woman in her fifties or sixties who had been exposed to COVID-19.

The rearrangement links TRBV3-1 (or the pseudogene TRBV3-2) to TRBJ1-2; D is perhaps TRBD1 (6 bases). Per germline, CDR1 LGHDT and CDR2 YNNKEL (reference sequence). V lost 6 bases to trimming and J lost 3 bases, with 20 bases between them. The CDR3 loop spans 16 amino acids. Here the CDR3 reads CASSYKVSRGYYGYTF. Written as DNA, the CDR3 is TGTGCCAGCAGTTATAAGGTTTCCAGGGGATACTATGGCTACACCTTC.

The chain combines TRBV5-1 with TRBJ1-1, with D perhaps TRBD1 (6 bases). Looked up from germline, CDR1 is SGHRS and CDR2 is YFSETQ. This CDR3 spans 19 amino acids. The V and J ends lost 0 bases and 1 base respectively, with 22 bases between them. In nucleotides, the CDR3 is TGCGCCAGCAGCTTGGGTTCTCTCGCTGTTCACAGGGAGAACACTGAAGCTTTCTTT. This sequence encodes CASSLGSLAVHRENTEAFF.

The rearrangement links TRBV6-1 to TRBJ1-5, with TRBD1 matching over 7 bases. The germline V gene has CDR1 MNHNS and CDR2 SASEGT. The CDR3 consists of 15 residues. Losses at the gene ends were 2 bases for V and 6 bases for J; bases not matched to a gene: 7. The CDR3 bases are TGTGCCAGCAGTGAACCACAGGGGCGGCCTCAGCCCCAGCATTTT. Its protein is CASSEPQGRPQPQHF.

This chain links TRBV5-1 with TRBJ2-5, with TRBD2 matching 9 bases. The CDR3 is 15 residues long. V trimming: 4 bases; J trimming: 6 bases; junction bases outside the gene matches: 10. The germline CDR1 and CDR2 sequences are SGHRS and YFSETQ. CDR3 sequence reads: CASSVGGGAAKTQYF. In DNA form, the CDR3 reads TGCGCCAGCAGCGTGGGCGGGGGGGCCGCAAAGACCCAGTACTTC.

The chain recombines TRBV5-1 with TRBJ2-7, with 10 bases that match TRBD2. Germline trimming cut 3 bases from V and 3 bases from J; bases unmatched to any gene: 9. The CDR3 sequence is 16 residues long. Germline V gene sequence: CDR1 SGHRS, CDR2 YFSETQ. The CDR3 nucleotides read TGCGCCAGCAGCTCCAGCCTCTCTAGCGGGGGCTACGAGCAGTACTTC. Translation: CASSSSLSSGGYEQYF.

This clone appeared a single time. The CDR3 is CASRVRGGTGELFF. The CDR3 DNA sequence: TGTGCCAGCAGAGTCAGGGGAGGGACCGGGGAGCTGTTTTTT. The chain couples TRBV2 to TRBJ2-2, with D possibly being TRBD2 (7 bases). CDR3 length equals 14 residues. Germline V gene lookup returns CDR1 SNHLY and CDR2 FYNNEI. Deletions cut 6 bases from V and 5 bases from J, with 13 bases between.

The J gene is TRBJ2-1, the V gene TRBV5-1, with TRBD2 identical over 12 bases. This CDR3 contains 14 residues. V trimming: 2 bases; J trimming: 14 bases; junction bases outside the gene matches: 8. Germline loops: CDR1 SGHRS, CDR2 YFSETQ. This CDR3 is CASSFTSGGQRKFF. The CDR3 DNA is TGCGCCAGCAGCTTTACTAGCGGGGGGCAACGGAAGTTCTTC.

This chain links TRBV5-4 with TRBJ2-1, with TRBD2 identical over 11 bases. V lost 3 bases, J lost 8 bases, and 7 bases stayed unmatched. This CDR3 is 15 amino acids long. Germline CDR1 and CDR2: SGHNT and YYREEE (reference sequence). The CDR3 sequence: CASSSIAGGPDEQFF. In nucleotides, the CDR3 is TGTGCCAGCAGCTCGATAGCGGGGGGGCCGGATGAGCAGTTCTTC.

This chain uses TRBV6-5 with TRBJ2-7; D gene uncertain. Germline assignment: CDR1 MNHEY and CDR2 SVGAGI. With 2 bases removed from V and 4 bases from J, the gap between germline ends came to 12 bases. The CDR3 is 14 amino acids. This chain's CDR3 is CASSYRFNDYEQYF. Written as DNA, the CDR3 is TGTGCCAGCAGTTACCGGTTTAACGATTACGAGCAGTACTTC.

The chain recombines TRBV7-2 with TRBJ2-7, with 10 bases that match TRBD2. The junction had 11 bases not matched to a gene; V was cut back by 5 bases and J by 1 base. There are 17 residues in the CDR3. Germline CDR1 and CDR2: SGHTA and FQGNSA. The CDR3 DNA sequence: TGTGCCAGCAGCCCCCTAGAGCTAGCGGGGGAGTCCTACGAGCAGTACTTC. This codes for CASSPLELAGESYEQYF.

CDR3 DNA: TGTGCCAGCAGCAGATCGACAGGGGGGTATGAAAAACTGTTTTTT. Its translation: CASSRSTGGYEKLFF. The chain uses TRBV6-5 and TRBJ1-4; 9 nucleotides align to TRBD1. The CDR3 has 15 residues. The germline V gene encodes CDR1 MNHEY and CDR2 SVGAGI. With 6 bases clipped from V and 6 bases from J, the junction kept 8 bases outside the gene matches.

As regards this clone: A junction end diverges from the germline sequence, so it may reflect a read error. The chain recombines TRBV2 with TRBJ1-5; no clear D gene. CDR1 SNHLY and CDR2 FYNNEI come from the germline V gene. The CDR3 is made up of 15 amino acids. Here the CDR3 DNA reads TGTGCCAGCAGCGAAGAAGGAGGGCCCAATCAGCCCCAGCATTTT. Protein sequence: CASSEEGGPNQPQHF.

The J gene is TRBJ1-1, the V gene TRBV5-8; 7 bases match TRBD1. Germline CDR1 and CDR2: SGHTS and YDEGEE. J gave up 0 bases and V 4 bases, and 12 bases lay outside the gene matches. The CDR3 runs to 17 residues. CDR3 in amino acids: CASSPLDRFAMNTEAFF. The CDR3 coding sequence is TGTGCCAGCAGCCCGCTGGACAGGTTCGCTATGAACACTGAAGCTTTCTTT.

The gene calls are TRBV2 and TRBJ1-5; D is possibly TRBD1 (6 bases). Trimming pared 5 bases from V and 0 bases from J, leaving 8 bases between. The CDR3 loop spans 14 amino acids. Germline CDR1 reads SNHLY; CDR2 reads FYNNEI. CDR3 in DNA: TGTGCCAGCAGTTACAGGGTTAGCAATCAGCCCCAGCATTTT. It encodes CASSYRVSNQPQHF.